A selection of T cell receptor beta chains follows, all from one sample in a study of cytomegalovirus exposure and HLA in healthy donors. Using immunoSEQ multiplex PCR, the repertoire was profiled, and TCRdb retains in-frame clones only, with some absent. The table records about 140,000 clones, over 60% of them present only once. Sequencing was performed on PBMCs. The receptors originated from a male donor in good health and CMV-seropositive. Each CDR3 is given with its conserved first and last residue. The D gene is left open where the match is weak. Rows give clone size only sometimes, using once, few, many, or a class for an expanded clone.

clone_size | d_call | j_call | v_call | cdr3_nt | cdr3_aa
. | TRBD1 | TRBJ2-7 | TRBV28 | TGTGCCAGCAGCCCTTCCCCCGGACAGGGAACCTACGAGCAGTACTTC | CASSPSPGQGTYEQYF
. | TRBD1 | TRBJ1-2 | TRBV14 | TGTGCCAGCAGCCCGCGACAGGGCGGCTATGGCTACACCTTC | CASSPRQGGYGYTF
. | TRBD1 | TRBJ1-1 | TRBV9 | TGTGCCAGCAGCGTAGTCCCGGACAGGAGGAACACTGAAGCTTTCTTT | CASSVVPDRRNTEAFF
. | . | TRBJ1-3 | TRBV7-9 | TGTGCCAGCAGCCGGGACTTCTCTGGAAACACCATATATTTT | CASSRDFSGNTIYF
. | TRBD2 | TRBJ2-1 | TRBV27 | TGTGCCAGCAGTCGAGGACTAGCGGAGACCTTCTCCTACAATGAGCAGTTCTTC | CASSRGLAETFSYNEQFF
few | TRBD2 | TRBJ2-3 | TRBV7-9 | TGTGCCAGCAGCAAACTAGCGGGGGGCCACACAGATACGCAGTATTTT | CASSKLAGGHTDTQYF
few | . | TRBJ1-5 | TRBV5-6 | TGTGCCAGCAGCTTGGACAGGAATCAGCCCCAGCATTTT | CASSLDRNQPQHF
. | . | TRBJ2-1 | TRBV6-5 | TGTGCCAGCAGTCTCCCGACAGAGGAGCAGTTCTTC | CASSLPTEEQFF
once | TRBD1 | TRBJ1-1 | TRBV5-1 | TGCGCCAGCAGCTATGGGACAGGTTGTGAAGCTTTCTTT | CASSYGTGCEAFF
once | . | TRBJ2-7 | TRBV7-3 | TGTGCCAGCAGCCAATGGTCAACGAGCTCCTACGAGCAGTACTTC | CASSQWSTSSYEQYF
few | TRBD2 | TRBJ2-7 | TRBV14 | TGTGCCAGCAGGGGGGGGACTACCTACGAGCAGTACTTC | CASRGGTTYEQYF
. | TRBD1 | TRBJ2-5 | TRBV10-3 | TGTGCCATCAGAGCCGGACAGGGCTACCAAGAGACCCAGTACTTC | CAIRAGQGYQETQYF
. | . | TRBJ1-1 | TRBV5-1 | TGCGCCAGCAGCTTGGCCGGACAGAACACTGAAGCTTTCTTT | CASSLAGQNTEAFF
. | . | TRBJ2-3 | TRBV4-1 | TGCGCCAGCAGCTCATCACAACCAGATACGCAGTATTTT | CASSSSQPDTQYF
few | TRBD2 | TRBJ2-7 | TRBV28 | TGTGCCAGCAGCCTGACTAGCGGGGCCTCCTACGAGCAGTACTTC | CASSLTSGASYEQYF
. | TRBD2 | TRBJ2-7 | TRBV30 | TGTGCCTGGAGTTGGACTAGCGGAACCTACGAGCAGTACTTC | CAWSWTSGTYEQYF
. | TRBD2 | TRBJ2-1 | TRBV6-5 | TGTGCCAGCAACCCAGCGGGGAACAATGAGCAGTTCTTC | CASNPAGNNEQFF
. | TRBD1 | TRBJ2-3 | TRBV2 | TGTGCCAGCAGTAGGGACAGCCTCACAGATACGCAGTATTTT | CASSRDSLTDTQYF